Below are 25 T cell receptor beta chains sequenced from a single sample in a study of T cell repertoires in cytomegalovirus infection. TCRdb re-called the reads with MiXCR, one entry per CDR3 protein. The sample yields 150,000 to 200,000 distinct CDR3 sequences, 15% to 20% seen once. The sample was CD8+ T cells from PBMCs. Source of these receptors: a human donor in good health (CMV status not recorded). Some clones in this sample may be carry-over from other donors' samples.

This clonotype was recorded at least ten times. The chain recombines TRBV7-2 with TRBJ1-1, with 7 bases lining up with TRBD1. Trimming at V came to 5 bases and at J to 5 bases, leaving 14 bases not matched to a gene. Germline V gives CDR1 SGHTA, CDR2 FQGNSA. This CDR3 spans 16 amino acids. CDR3 coding DNA: TGTGCCAGCAGCCCCCGGACAGGACTGAGCTTAACTGAAGCTTTCTTT. Translating gives CASSPRTGLSLTEAFF.

This clonotype has only a few counts. The chain is built from TRBV10-3 and TRBJ1-2; D unresolved. Germline V lookup: CDR1 ENHRY, CDR2 SYGVKD. Trimming took off 0 bases at V and 14 bases at J, with 16 bases between the two ends. The CDR3 consists of 13 residues. The CDR3 DNA sequence: TGTGCCATCAGTGAGTCGAATATGGCCATGGGGACCTTC. This codes for CAISESNMAMGTF.

The chain combines TRBV20-1 with TRBJ2-2; no clear D gene. This CDR3 comprises 12 residues. The V gene's germline CDR1 is DFQATT and CDR2 SNEGSKA (reference sequence). V was trimmed by 4 bases and J by 3 bases, leaving 6 bases between them. CDR3: CSAKYYTGELFF. In DNA, the CDR3 is TGCAGTGCTAAATATTACACCGGGGAGCTGTTTTTT.

V usage is TRBV27 and J usage is TRBJ2-7, with D unclear. Looked up from germline, CDR1 is MNHEY and CDR2 is SMNVEV (reference sequence). This CDR3 comprises 14 residues. V was cut by 6 bases and J by 0 bases, with 12 bases left in between. In DNA, the CDR3 is TGTGCCAGCAGCAAACAGCTAGTCTCCTACGAGCAGTACTTC. As protein: CASSKQLVSYEQYF.

This clonotype appeared a few times. This chain connects TRBV7-8 to TRBJ1-5, with 10 bases matching TRBD1. The germline V gene has CDR1 SGHVS and CDR2 FQNEAQ. After removal of 3 bases from V and 0 bases from J, the junction contained 8 bases not matched to a gene. The CDR3 contains 18 residues. In nucleotides, the CDR3 is TGTGCCAGCAGCTTGGGGACAGGGGCGCCCTATAGCAATCAGCCCCAGCATTTT. Protein sequence: CASSLGTGAPYSNQPQHF.

The V call is TRBV15, the J call TRBJ2-2; the D gene could be TRBD1 or TRBD2 (6 bases each). The length of the CDR3 is 17 residues. The germline V gene has CDR1 LNHNV and CDR2 YYDKDF (reference sequence). Trimming removed 0 bases at V and 1 base at J, with 12 bases between. The CDR3 loop is CATSRDRGQGNTGELFF. CDR3 bases: TGTGCCACCAGCAGAGATCGGGGGCAGGGGAACACCGGGGAGCTGTTTTTT.

CDR3 sequence reads: CASRSVVSANVLTF. DNA for the CDR3: TGTGCCAGCCGATCCGTCGTGTCGGCCAACGTCCTGACTTTC. V is TRBV28 and J is TRBJ2-6, with no clear D. Trimming shortened V by 8 bases and J by 6 bases, and 14 bases separated the two germline ends. CDR3 size: 14 residues. Germline V CDR1 and CDR2: MDHEN, SYDVKM. Using reference TRBV28 and TRBJ2-6 for the parts outside the CDR3, the full variable domain is DVKVTQSSRYLVKRTGEKVFLECVQDMDHENMFWYRQDPGLGLRLIYFSYDVKMKEKGDIPEGYSVSREKKERFSLILESASTNQTSMYLCASRSVVSANVLTFGAGSRLTVL.

This clonotype was picked up a small number of times. The chain employs TRBV28 and TRBJ2-1; 7 nucleotides match TRBD2. V lost 6 bases, J lost 2 bases, and 4 bases stayed unmatched. The germline gives CDR1 MDHEN, CDR2 SYDVKM. This CDR3 has 14 residues. The CDR3 sequence is CASRVGGPYNEQFF. CDR3 nucleotide sequence: TGTGCCAGCAGGGTGGGAGGGCCCTACAATGAGCAGTTCTTC.

This clonotype was seen at least ten times. The CDR3 is CASSDRVNEQFF. In nucleotides, the CDR3 is TGTGCCAGCAGTGACAGAGTCAATGAGCAGTTCTTC. The chain couples TRBV28 to TRBJ2-1; D might be TRBD1 (5 bases). Germline-derived CDR1 and CDR2 are MDHEN and SYDVKM. The CDR3 consists of 12 residues. With 5 bases removed from V and 6 bases from J, the gap between germline ends came to 8 bases.

This clonotype was seen only a few times. The chain combines TRBV7-9 with TRBJ1-2; D call uncertain. Trimming left V 1 base short and J 6 bases short, with 6 bases between. In germline, CDR1 is SEHNR, CDR2 FQNEAQ (reference sequence). CDR3 length equals 12 residues. The CDR3 spells CASSLGRDGYTF. DNA for the CDR3: TGTGCCAGCAGCTTAGGGCGCGATGGCTACACCTTC. Variable domain in full (rest from reference TRBV7-9 and TRBJ1-2): DTGVSQNPRHKITKRGQNVTFRCDPISEHNRLYWYRQTLGQGPEFLTYFQNEAQLEKSRLLSDRFSAERPKGSFSTLEIQRTEQGDSAMYLCASSLGRDGYTFGSGTRLTVV.

This clonotype was observed a handful of times. The chain links TRBV7-9 to TRBJ2-7; D tentatively reads TRBD1 or TRBD2 (5 bases each). The CDR3 has 15 residues. Germline V lookup: CDR1 SEHNR, CDR2 FQNEAQ (reference sequence). The V gene lost 5 bases and the J gene lost 4 bases, with 18 bases spanning the gap. CDR3 sequence (DNA): TGTGCCAGCAGCATAACCTCGGGACCACTTTACGAGCAGTACTTC. Residues: CASSITSGPLYEQYF. Full variable domain (rest looked up from reference TRBV7-9 and TRBJ2-7): DTGVSQNPRHKITKRGQNVTFRCDPISEHNRLYWYRQTLGQGPEFLTYFQNEAQLEKSRLLSDRFSAERPKGSFSTLEIQRTEQGDSAMYLCASSITSGPLYEQYFGPGTRLTVT.

This clonotype was seen only a few times. The chain uses TRBV11-2 and TRBJ2-2, with D hard to call. With 5 bases removed from V and 2 bases from J, the gap between germline ends came to 12 bases. Germline V gene lookup returns CDR1 SGHAT and CDR2 FQNNGV. CDR3 length: 15 amino acids. CDR3 bases: TGTGCCAGCAGCAAGGGCCTATTCAACACCGGGGAGCTGTTTTTT. It is translated as CASSKGLFNTGELFF.

V gene TRBV7-9 combines with J gene TRBJ1-2; D is undetermined. Trimming removed 5 bases at V and 3 bases at J, with 16 bases between. This CDR3 region has 15 residues. Germline V gives CDR1 SEHNR, CDR2 FQNEAQ (reference sequence). CDR3 sequence (DNA): TGTGCCAGCAGCCCAGGCCCACCAGGCGACTATGGCTACACCTTC. This encodes CASSPGPPGDYGYTF. Complete variable domain (other parts from reference TRBV7-9 and TRBJ1-2): DTGVSQNPRHKITKRGQNVTFRCDPISEHNRLYWYRQTLGQGPEFLTYFQNEAQLEKSRLLSDRFSAERPKGSFSTLEIQRTEQGDSAMYLCASSPGPPGDYGYTFGSGTRLTVV.

This clonotype turned up a few times. The V gene is TRBV28, the J gene TRBJ2-7; D could derive from TRBD1 or TRBD2 (5 bases each). V dropped 6 bases and J dropped 3 bases, with 9 bases sitting between them. This CDR3 has 12 amino acids. The V gene's germline CDR1 is MDHEN and CDR2 SYDVKM. The DNA of the CDR3 is TGTGCCAGCAGAGAGAGGGGCTACGAGCAGTACTTC. Translated, it gives CASRERGYEQYF.

The chain recombines TRBV12-3 or TRBV12-4 with TRBJ2-7; D is unresolved. With 4 bases removed from V and 4 bases from J, the gap between germline ends came to 11 bases. The CDR3 consists of 13 residues. This chain's CDR3 is CASSSVDLYEQYF. The DNA for the CDR3 is TGTGCCAGCAGTTCAGTCGACCTATACGAGCAGTACTTC.

The sample holds many counts of this clonotype. V is TRBV7-9 and J is TRBJ2-1; D ambiguous. V was shortened by 2 bases and J by 8 bases, with 7 bases between the two germline ends. CDR1 is SEHNR, CDR2 FQNEAQ, per germline (reference sequence). The CDR3 covers 12 residues. CDR3 sequence (DNA): TGTGCCAGCAGCTTAAAGAACGATGAGCAGTTCTTC. Its protein product is CASSLKNDEQFF. The full variable domain, completed using reference TRBV7-9 and TRBJ2-1, is DTGVSQNPRHKITKRGQNVTFRCDPISEHNRLYWYRQTLGQGPEFLTYFQNEAQLEKSRLLSDRFSAERPKGSFSTLEIQRTEQGDSAMYLCASSLKNDEQFFGPGTRLTVL.

The genes are TRBV7-8 and TRBJ2-1; 9 nucleotides match TRBD2. The CDR3 has 15 residues. In germline, CDR1 is SGHVS, CDR2 FQNEAQ. V lost 1 base and J lost 6; bases outside the gene matches: 4. CDR3 amino acids: CASSLELAGLNEQFF. CDR3 sequence (DNA): TGTGCCAGCAGCTTAGAGCTAGCGGGACTCAATGAGCAGTTCTTC.

V is TRBV27 and J is TRBJ1-5; no firm D call. V was cut by 0 bases and J by 0 bases, with 6 bases left in between. The CDR3 runs to 15 residues. The germline V gene encodes CDR1 MNHEY and CDR2 SMNVEV (reference sequence). The CDR3 sequence is CASSLSRYSNQPQHF. CDR3 nucleotide sequence: TGTGCCAGCAGTTTATCGCGGTATAGCAATCAGCCCCAGCATTTT.

The chain links TRBV6-6 to TRBJ2-3; D might be TRBD1 (6 bases). The ends were cut back, 3 bases at V and 2 bases at J, with 9 bases in the middle. This CDR3 spans 14 amino acids. Germline V gene sequence: CDR1 MNHNY, CDR2 SVGAGI (reference sequence). The CDR3 coding sequence is TGTGCCAGCAGTTATCACAGGGTCACAGATACGCAGTATTTT. It is translated as CASSYHRVTDTQYF.

The chain joins TRBV20-1 to TRBJ2-7; D gene uncertain. This CDR3 has 14 amino acids. Trimming removed 0 bases at V and 3 bases at J, with 12 bases between. Germline V gene sequence: CDR1 DFQATT, CDR2 SNEGSKA (reference sequence). CDR3 sequence reads: CSARDDSWIYEQYF. The CDR3 DNA follows: TGCAGTGCTAGAGACGATAGCTGGATCTACGAGCAGTACTTC.

The chain is built from TRBV28 and TRBJ2-1; D is ambiguous. Trimming took 4 bases from V and 0 from J, leaving 16 bases between them. Germline CDR1 and CDR2: MDHEN and SYDVKM. The CDR3 is made up of 17 amino acids. The CDR3 nucleotides are TGTGCCAGCAGTTATGGTATCGGTTCGGGCTCCTACAATGAGCAGTTCTTC. It encodes CASSYGIGSGSYNEQFF.

This clonotype was counted only a few times. CDR3 sequence (DNA): TGTGCCAGCAGCTCCGACAGGGACTCCCCCTCGCTCGAGCAGTACTTC. The encoded protein is CASSSDRDSPSLEQYF. The chain joins TRBV7-2 to TRBJ2-7, with D tentatively TRBD1 (7 bases). The V gene's germline CDR1 is SGHTA and CDR2 FQGNSA. CDR3 length: 16 amino acids. Trimming cost V 4 bases and J 6 bases, with 22 bases left between them.

The table lists this clonotype with a few counts. The chain has TRBV29-1 and TRBJ2-5, with TRBD1 matching over 9 bases. The CDR3 length is 19 residues. The trim removed 0 bases at V and 0 bases at J, leaving 14 bases unmatched. Germline V gene data show CDR1 as SQVTM and CDR2 as ANQGSEA. The CDR3 here is CSVEDRGGQGLRYQETQYF. CDR3 sequence (DNA): TGCAGCGTTGAAGATCGGGGTGGACAGGGGCTCAGGTACCAAGAGACCCAGTACTTC.

The chain has TRBV28 and TRBJ2-7; D gene uncertain. Germline CDR1 and CDR2: MDHEN and SYDVKM. The CDR3 extends over 14 amino acids. The V end was cut by 3 bases, the J end by 3 bases, with 12 bases between. The DNA for the CDR3 is TGTGCCAGCAGTTTGACTCCAGGATACTACGAGCAGTACTTC. Translation: CASSLTPGYYEQYF.

The sample holds a few counts of this clonotype. The rearrangement uses TRBV19 and TRBJ1-1; D gene ambiguous. The CDR3 runs to 15 residues. Germline V gene lookup returns CDR1 LNHDA and CDR2 SQIVND (reference sequence). Trimming cost V 7 bases and J 4 bases, with 19 bases left between them. The DNA for the CDR3 is TGTGCCAGTATCCCTAAAACCCGGGCGGGCACTGAAGCTTTCTTT. This codes for CASIPKTRAGTEAFF.